This T cell receptor (beta chain) came from a study of CD8+ T cells in alopecia areata. Study background: For the treated group, dosing was oral tofacitinib at 5 to 10 mg twice daily. Overall study findings and caveats: Lesional scalp, especially alopecia totalis/universalis, showed higher clonality than normal scalp.

Germline values: CDR1 SGHNT, CDR2 YENEEA. The CDR3 has 14 residues. V lost 3 bases to trimming and J lost 0 bases, with 9 bases between them. This clone was seen a handful of times. What it binds is not known. The study team obtained lesional scalp punch biopsies and peripheral blood from alopecia areata patients. T lymphocytes (CD4+ and CD8+) were sorted from PBMCs. Extracted RNA was reverse transcribed, and the resulting cDNA served as sequencing template. Profiled with immunoSEQ multiplex PCR; TCRdb holds only in-frame clones, not every one. The profile shows about 190,000 clones, just under 60% of them singletons.

The gene calls are TRBV11-3 and TRBJ2-7; D call uncertain. The sample here was CD4+ T cells sorted from blood, taken at week 0. This receptor was identified in a human donor with alopecia areata. The chain's CDR3 is CASSFRTSSYEQYF. The CDR3 DNA follows: TGTGCCAGCAGCTTTCGTACAAGCTCCTACGAGCAGTACTTC. The whole variable domain, filled in from reference TRBV11-3 and TRBJ2-7, reads EAGVVQSPRYKIIEKKQPVAFWCNPISGHNTLYWYLQNLGQGPELLIRYENEEAVDDSQLPKDRFSAERLKGVDSTLKIQPAELGDSAVYLCASSFRTSSYEQYFGPGTRLTVT.